Presented here are 16 T cell receptor beta chains from one specimen sequenced in a study of cytomegalovirus exposure and HLA in healthy donors (dated by TCRdb to about 2017). Receptor amplification or capture employed the immunoSEQ multiplex PCR assay. For the multiplex PCR, a mixture combining 60 forward primers for TCR Vbeta segments and 13 reverse primers for TCR Jbeta segments was used. The table was pulled from immuneACCESS by TCRdb, which kept in-frame rearrangements only. Such tables lose some clones; where checked, under half of the loss comes from unresolved V genes, and the rest has no known cause. Within this sample are about 89,000 clones, with 75% to 90% of them counted one time only. The ten largest clonotypes hold around 7.4% of the sample. What was sequenced was PBMCs. The receptors were gathered from a man in his forties in good health and CMV-seropositive.

This chain links TRBV6-6 with TRBJ2-4; TRBD2 aligns across 12 bases. The V segment lost 2 bases and the J segment 4 bases; nucleotides outside the gene matches: 3. CDR1 and CDR2 from the germline V gene are MNHNY and SVGAGI (reference sequence). This CDR3 contains 16 residues. The CDR3 spells CASSYQGTSGKNIQYF. The CDR3 region has the DNA TGTGCCAGCAGTTACCAGGGGACTAGCGGGAAAAACATTCAGTACTTC.

In regard to this clone: One end of the junction fails to match germline, which may point to a read error. The chain combines TRBV10-3 with TRBJ2-1; D is perhaps TRBD1 (5 bases). Germline V gene lookup returns CDR1 ENHRY and CDR2 SYGVKD. The CDR3 contains 15 residues. The CDR3, as DNA: TGTGCCATCGGTGACCAGGGAAACGCGCGCGATGAGCAGTTCTTC. As protein: CAIGDQGNARDEQFF.

The chain has TRBV18 and TRBJ2-2; 7 nucleotides match TRBD1. Unmatched junction bases numbered 4, after V lost 2 bases and J lost 4 bases. Germline assignment: CDR1 KGHSH and CDR2 LQKENI. The CDR3 has 15 residues. The CDR3: CASSPEAGGTGELFF. In nucleotides, the CDR3 is TGTGCCAGCTCACCAGAGGCAGGGGGCACCGGGGAGCTGTTTTTT.

The chain combines TRBV5-5 with TRBJ1-2, with 10 bases that match TRBD1. Germline V gene lookup returns CDR1 SGHKS and CDR2 YYEKEE (reference sequence). The CDR3 sequence is 16 residues long. Trimming removed 0 bases from V and 0 bases from J; junction bases left unmatched: 2. CDR3 sequence: CASSLVGTGANYGYTF. The DNA of the CDR3 is TGTGCCAGCAGCTTGGTAGGGACAGGGGCTAACTATGGCTACACCTTC. Combining the CDR3 with reference TRBV5-5 and TRBJ1-2 gives the whole variable domain DAGVTQSPTHLIKTRGQQVTLRCSPISGHKSVSWYQQVLGQGPQFIFQYYEKEERGRGNFPDRFSARQFPNYSSELNVNALLLGDSALYLCASSLVGTGANYGYTFGSGTRLTVV.

A word on this clone: This sample also contains other DNA sequences that code for the same CDR3. This sequence joins TRBV6-1 and TRBJ1-5; no clear D. This CDR3 is 13 amino acids long. V lost 1 base and J 7 bases, leaving 8 bases between the germline ends. Germline values: CDR1 MNHNS, CDR2 SASEGT. The CDR3: CASSEGSGQPQHF. The CDR3 DNA is TGTGCCAGCAGTGAAGGGAGCGGGCAGCCCCAGCATTTT.

This rearrangement joins TRBV7-9 to TRBJ1-2; 9 bases agree with TRBD1. The CDR3 contains 14 residues. Germline-derived CDR1 and CDR2 are SEHNR and FQNEAQ (reference sequence). V trimming: 6 bases; J trimming: 6 bases; junction bases outside the gene matches: 8. The CDR3: CASRKQGAGDGYTF. In DNA form, the CDR3 reads TGTGCCAGCAGAAAACAGGGGGCTGGGGATGGCTACACCTTC.

In DNA, the CDR3 is TGTGCCAGCAGCCAGGGGACTGGAAACACCATATATTTT. Its translation: CASSQGTGNTIYF. The rearrangement joins TRBV11-2 to TRBJ1-3, with a weak D call TRBD1 (6 bases). This CDR3 region has 13 residues. Germline values: CDR1 SGHAT, CDR2 FQNNGV. The V and J ends lost 5 bases and 2 bases respectively, with 7 bases between them.

The V gene is TRBV9, the J gene TRBJ2-7; a possible D gene is TRBD2 (7 bases). The CDR3 has 18 residues. In germline, CDR1 is SGDLS, CDR2 YYNGEE. V lost 4 bases, J lost 3 bases, and 26 bases lay in between. The CDR3 is CASSPRGVGASGYYEQYF. The CDR3, as DNA: TGTGCCAGCAGCCCTAGGGGGGTTGGGGCTAGCGGATACTACGAGCAGTACTTC.

The V call is TRBV6-1, the J call TRBJ2-5, with D possibly being TRBD1 (6 bases). Trimming took off 10 bases at V and 5 bases at J, with 14 bases between the two ends. Germline V CDR1 and CDR2: MNHNS, SASEGT. CDR3 length: 12 amino acids. The CDR3 DNA follows: TGTGCCACCCTCGCAGGGGACGAGACCCAGTACTTC. Its translation: CATLAGDETQYF.

For this clone: A read error may produce the germline difference seen at one junction end. The CDR3 nucleotides read TGCGCTAGCAGCAACACACTAGCGGGTGGGGAGACCCAGTACTTC. Translation: CASSNTLAGGETQYF. This chain uses TRBV7-7 with TRBJ2-5, with 9 nucleotides matching TRBD2. The germline V gene encodes CDR1 SSHAT and CDR2 FNYEAQ (reference sequence). This CDR3 has 15 residues.

The rearrangement joins TRBV6-4 to TRBJ2-7; D perhaps matches TRBD2 (7 bases). V was shortened by 6 bases and J by 2 bases, with 20 bases between the two germline ends. This CDR3 has 16 residues. The V gene's germline CDR1 is MRHNA and CDR2 SNTAGT. CDR3 protein: CASRPTQGTTAYEQYF. The CDR3 bases are TGTGCCAGCAGACCAACTCAGGGGACTACTGCCTACGAGCAGTACTTC.

The chain employs TRBV6-1 and TRBJ2-7; 7 nucleotides line up with TRBD1. There are 14 residues in the CDR3. V shed 4 bases, J shed 3 bases, and the junction held 6 bases outside the gene matches. Germline V gene lookup returns CDR1 MNHNS and CDR2 SASEGT. The CDR3 nucleotides read TGTGCCAGCAGTGTGACAGGGAGCCACTACGAGCAGTACTTC. Translated, it gives CASSVTGSHYEQYF.

The DNA for the CDR3 is TGTGCCAGCAGCCCAGTCGGGGAAACTGAAGCTTTCTTT. Its protein is CASSPVGETEAFF. This chain connects TRBV7-3 to TRBJ1-1; D gene uncertain. The CDR3 contains 13 residues. CDR1 and CDR2 from the germline V gene are SGHTA and FQGTGA. V lost 5 bases and J lost 5, with 12 bases in between.

This rearrangement joins TRBV7-8 to TRBJ2-3, with TRBD2 matching over 11 bases. This CDR3 contains 17 residues. The J segment lost 4 bases and the V segment lost 2 bases, leaving 8 bases of the junction unmatched. Per germline, CDR1 SGHVS and CDR2 FQNEAQ. Written as DNA, the CDR3 is TGTGCCAGCAGCTTAAGACTAGCGGGAATATCAGCAGATACGCAGTATTTT. Translating it yields CASSLRLAGISADTQYF.

J is TRBJ2-3 and V is TRBV19, with a possible D match to TRBD1 (6 bases). Germline CDR1 LNHDA, CDR2 SQIVND (reference sequence). Trimming cost V 4 bases and J 2 bases, with 10 bases left between them. This CDR3 has 14 amino acids. The chain's CDR3 is CASSRTAITDTQYF. As DNA, the CDR3 is TGTGCCAGTAGTAGGACAGCGATCACAGATACGCAGTATTTT.

The rearrangement links TRBV29-1 to TRBJ1-2; TRBD1 agrees at 9 bases. J was trimmed by 4 bases and V by 6 bases; bases with no gene match: 3. Per germline, CDR1 SQVTM and CDR2 ANQGSEA. This CDR3 is built from 12 residues. The CDR3 region has the DNA TGCAGCGTCGGACAGGGGTTCTATGGCTACACCTTC. Translating it yields CSVGQGFYGYTF.